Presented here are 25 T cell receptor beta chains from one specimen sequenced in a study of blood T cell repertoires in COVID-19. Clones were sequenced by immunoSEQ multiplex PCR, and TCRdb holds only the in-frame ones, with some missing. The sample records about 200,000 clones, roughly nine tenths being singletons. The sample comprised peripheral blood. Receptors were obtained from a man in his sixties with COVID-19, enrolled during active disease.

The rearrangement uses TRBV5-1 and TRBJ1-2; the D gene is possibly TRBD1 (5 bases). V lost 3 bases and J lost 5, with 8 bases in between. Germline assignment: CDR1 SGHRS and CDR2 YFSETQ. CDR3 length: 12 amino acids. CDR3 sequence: CASSSEGYGYTF. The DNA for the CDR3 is TGCGCCAGCAGCTCGGAGGGGTATGGCTACACCTTC.

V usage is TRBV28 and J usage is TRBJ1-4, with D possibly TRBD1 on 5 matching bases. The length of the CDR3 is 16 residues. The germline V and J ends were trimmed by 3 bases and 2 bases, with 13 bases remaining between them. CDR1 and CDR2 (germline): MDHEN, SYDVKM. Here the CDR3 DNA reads TGTGCCAGCAGTTTCAGTTCCAGGGATACTAATGAAAAACTGTTTTTT. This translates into CASSFSSRDTNEKLFF.

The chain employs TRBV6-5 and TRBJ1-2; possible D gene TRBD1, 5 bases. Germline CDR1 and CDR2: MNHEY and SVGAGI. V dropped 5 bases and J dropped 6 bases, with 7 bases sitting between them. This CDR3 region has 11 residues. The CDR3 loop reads CASSPGNGYTF. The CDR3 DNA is TGTGCCAGCAGTCCAGGGAATGGCTACACCTTC.

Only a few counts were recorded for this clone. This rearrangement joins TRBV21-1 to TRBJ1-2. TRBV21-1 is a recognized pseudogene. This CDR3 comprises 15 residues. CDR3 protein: CASSPPPGVFHGYTF. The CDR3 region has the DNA TGTGCCAGCAGTCCCCCGCCGGGGGTGTTTCATGGCTACACCTTC.

For the CDR3, the DNA is TGCGCCAGCAGCGACCGGGGGGGCACCGGGGAGCTGTTTTTT. Translation: CASSDRGGTGELFF. J is TRBJ2-2 and V is TRBV5-1; TRBD2 matches 8 bases. The V gene's germline CDR1 is SGHRS and CDR2 YFSETQ. The CDR3 is made up of 14 amino acids. V gave up 4 bases and J gave up 4 bases; unmatched junction bases: 3.

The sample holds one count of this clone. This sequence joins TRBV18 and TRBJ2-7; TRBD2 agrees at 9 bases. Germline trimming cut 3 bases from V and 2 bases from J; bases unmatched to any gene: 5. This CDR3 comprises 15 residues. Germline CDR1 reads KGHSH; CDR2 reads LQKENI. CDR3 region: CASSPQAGGAYEQYF. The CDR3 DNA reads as TGTGCCAGCTCACCTCAAGCGGGAGGCGCCTACGAGCAGTACTTC.

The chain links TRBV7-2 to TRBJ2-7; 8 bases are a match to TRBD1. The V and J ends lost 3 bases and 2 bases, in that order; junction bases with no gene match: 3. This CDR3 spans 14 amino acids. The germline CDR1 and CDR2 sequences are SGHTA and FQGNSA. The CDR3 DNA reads TGTGCCAGCAGCTTTGGACAGGGCCCCTACGAGCAGTACTTC. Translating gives CASSFGQGPYEQYF.

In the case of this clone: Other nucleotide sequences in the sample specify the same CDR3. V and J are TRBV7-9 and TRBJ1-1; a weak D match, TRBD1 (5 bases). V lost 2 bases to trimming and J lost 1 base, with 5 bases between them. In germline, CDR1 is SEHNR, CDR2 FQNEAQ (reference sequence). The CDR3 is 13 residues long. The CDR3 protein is CASSLQGNTEAFF. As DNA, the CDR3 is TGTGCCAGCAGCTTACAGGGGAACACTGAAGCTTTCTTT.

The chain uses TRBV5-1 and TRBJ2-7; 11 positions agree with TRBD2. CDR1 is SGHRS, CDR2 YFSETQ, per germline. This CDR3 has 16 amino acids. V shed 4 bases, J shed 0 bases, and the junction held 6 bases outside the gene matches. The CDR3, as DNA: TGCGCCAGCAGCGCTACTAGCGGGGGCCTCTCCTACGAGCAGTACTTC. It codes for CASSATSGGLSYEQYF.

In DNA form, the CDR3 reads TGTGCCAGCAGTCTTAACTACGAGCAGTACTTC. Translating it yields CASSLNYEQYF. The rearrangement joins TRBV28 to TRBJ2-7; no reliable D call. V was cut by 5 bases and J by 3 bases, with 5 bases left in between. The germline V gene encodes CDR1 MDHEN and CDR2 SYDVKM. The length of the CDR3 is 11 residues.

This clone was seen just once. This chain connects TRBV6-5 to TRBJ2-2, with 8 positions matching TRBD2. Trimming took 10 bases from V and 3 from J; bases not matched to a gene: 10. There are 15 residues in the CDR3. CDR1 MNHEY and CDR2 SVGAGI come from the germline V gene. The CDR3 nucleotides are TGTGCCACACTCTCCGGGACTAGATACACCGGGGAGCTGTTTTTT. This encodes CATLSGTRYTGELFF.

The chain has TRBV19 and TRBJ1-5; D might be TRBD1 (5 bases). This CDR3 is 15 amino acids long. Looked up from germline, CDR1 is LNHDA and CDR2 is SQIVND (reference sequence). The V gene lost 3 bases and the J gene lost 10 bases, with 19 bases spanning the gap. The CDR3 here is CASSMAGMGVLPQHF. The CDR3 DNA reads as TGTGCCAGTAGTATGGCGGGGATGGGGGTCCTTCCCCAGCATTTT.

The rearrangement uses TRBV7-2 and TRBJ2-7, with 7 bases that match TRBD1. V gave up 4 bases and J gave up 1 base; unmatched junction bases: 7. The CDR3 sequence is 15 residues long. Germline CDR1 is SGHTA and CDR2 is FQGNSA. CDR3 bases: TGTGCCAGCAGCTCGGGACAGCTACCTTCCTACGAGCAGTACTTC. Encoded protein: CASSSGQLPSYEQYF.

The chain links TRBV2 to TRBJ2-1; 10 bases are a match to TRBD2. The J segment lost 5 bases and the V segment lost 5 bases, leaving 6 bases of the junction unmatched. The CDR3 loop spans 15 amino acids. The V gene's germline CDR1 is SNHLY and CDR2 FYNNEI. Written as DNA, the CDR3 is TGTGCCAGCAGTCTCGTAGCGGGAGGCCACAATGAGCAGTTCTTC. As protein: CASSLVAGGHNEQFF.

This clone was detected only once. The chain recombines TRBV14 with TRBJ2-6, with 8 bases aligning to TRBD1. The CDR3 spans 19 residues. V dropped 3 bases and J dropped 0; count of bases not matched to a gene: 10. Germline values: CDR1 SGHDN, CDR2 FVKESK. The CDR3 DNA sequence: TGTGCCAGCAGCCACTTTTCCGGGACAGGAAGCTCTGGGGCCAACGTCCTGACTTTC. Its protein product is CASSHFSGTGSSGANVLTF. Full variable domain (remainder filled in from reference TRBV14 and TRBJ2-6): EAGVTQFPSHSVIEKGQTVTLRCDPISGHDNLYWYRRVMGKEIKFLLHFVKESKQDESGMPNNRFLAERTGGTYSTLKVQPAELEDSGVYFCASSHFSGTGSSGANVLTFGAGSRLTVL.

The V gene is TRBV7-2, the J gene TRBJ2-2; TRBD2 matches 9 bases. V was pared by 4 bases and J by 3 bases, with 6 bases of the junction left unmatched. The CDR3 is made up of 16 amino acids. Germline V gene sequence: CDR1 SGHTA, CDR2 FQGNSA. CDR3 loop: CASSSPGLAYTGELFF. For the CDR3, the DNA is TGTGCCAGCAGCTCCCCCGGACTAGCGTACACCGGGGAGCTGTTTTTT. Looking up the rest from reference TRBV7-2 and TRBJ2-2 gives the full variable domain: GAGVSQSPSNKVTEKGKDVELRCDPISGHTALYWYRQSLGQGLEFLIYFQGNSAPDKSGLPSDRFSAERTGGSVSTLTIQRTQQEDSAVYLCASSSPGLAYTGELFFGEGSRLTVL.

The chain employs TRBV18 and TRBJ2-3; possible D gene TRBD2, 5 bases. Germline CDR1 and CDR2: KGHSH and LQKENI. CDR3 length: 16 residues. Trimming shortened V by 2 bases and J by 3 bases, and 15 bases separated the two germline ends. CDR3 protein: CASSPGGRAGTDTQYF. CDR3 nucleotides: TGTGCCAGCTCACCAGGTGGGCGGGCTGGGACAGATACGCAGTATTTT.

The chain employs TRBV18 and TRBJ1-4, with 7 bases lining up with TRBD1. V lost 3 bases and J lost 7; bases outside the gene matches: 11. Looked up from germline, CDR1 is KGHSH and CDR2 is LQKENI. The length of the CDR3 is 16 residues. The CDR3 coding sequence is TGTGCCAGCTCACCCCAACAGGGGAGGTCGTTTGAAAAACTGTTTTTT. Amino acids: CASSPQQGRSFEKLFF.

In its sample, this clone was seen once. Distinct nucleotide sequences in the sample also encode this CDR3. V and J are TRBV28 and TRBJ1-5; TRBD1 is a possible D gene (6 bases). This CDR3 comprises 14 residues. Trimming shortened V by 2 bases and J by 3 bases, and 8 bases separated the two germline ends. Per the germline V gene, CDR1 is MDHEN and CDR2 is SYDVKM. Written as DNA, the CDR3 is TGTGCCAGCAGTTTAGGGGGCTCCAATCAGCCCCAGCATTTT. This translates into CASSLGGSNQPQHF. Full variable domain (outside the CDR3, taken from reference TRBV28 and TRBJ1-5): DVKVTQSSRYLVKRTGEKVFLECVQDMDHENMFWYRQDPGLGLRLIYFSYDVKMKEKGDIPEGYSVSREKKERFSLILESASTNQTSMYLCASSLGGSNQPQHFGDGTRLSIL.

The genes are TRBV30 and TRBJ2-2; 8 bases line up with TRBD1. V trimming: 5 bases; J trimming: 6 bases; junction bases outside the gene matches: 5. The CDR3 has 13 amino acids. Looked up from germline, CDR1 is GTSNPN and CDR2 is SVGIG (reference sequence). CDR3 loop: CAWGQGAPGELFF. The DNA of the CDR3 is TGTGCCTGGGGGCAGGGGGCCCCCGGGGAGCTGTTTTTT.

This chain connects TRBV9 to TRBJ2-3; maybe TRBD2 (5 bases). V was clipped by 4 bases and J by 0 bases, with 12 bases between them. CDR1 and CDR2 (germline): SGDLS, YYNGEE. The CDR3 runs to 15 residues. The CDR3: CASSLSGTSTDTQYF. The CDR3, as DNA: TGTGCCAGCAGCTTGAGCGGTACTAGCACAGATACGCAGTATTTT. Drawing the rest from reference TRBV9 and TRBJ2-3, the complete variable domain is DSGVTQTPKHLITATGQRVTLRCSPRSGDLSVYWYQQSLDQGLQFLIQYYNGEERAKGNILERFSAQQFPDLHSELNLSSLELGDSALYFCASSLSGTSTDTQYFGPGTRLTVL.

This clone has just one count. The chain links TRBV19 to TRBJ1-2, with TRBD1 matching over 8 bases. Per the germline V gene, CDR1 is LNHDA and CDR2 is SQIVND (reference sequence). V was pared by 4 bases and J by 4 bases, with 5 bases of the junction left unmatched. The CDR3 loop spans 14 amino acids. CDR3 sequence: CASSTDRGGYGYTF. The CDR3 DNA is TGTGCCAGTAGTACAGACAGGGGTGGCTATGGCTACACCTTC.

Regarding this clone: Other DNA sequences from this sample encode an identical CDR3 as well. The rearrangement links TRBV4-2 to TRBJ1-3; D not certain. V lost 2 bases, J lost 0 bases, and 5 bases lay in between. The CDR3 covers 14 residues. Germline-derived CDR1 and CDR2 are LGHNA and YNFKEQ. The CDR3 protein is CASSQPGSGNTIYF. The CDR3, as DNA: TGTGCCAGCAGCCAACCGGGCTCTGGAAACACCATATATTTT.

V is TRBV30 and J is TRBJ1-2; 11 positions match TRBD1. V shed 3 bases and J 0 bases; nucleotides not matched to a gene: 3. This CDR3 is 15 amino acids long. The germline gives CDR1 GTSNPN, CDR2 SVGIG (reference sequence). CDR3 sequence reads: CAWRDRGRANYGYTF. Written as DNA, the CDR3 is TGTGCCTGGAGGGACAGGGGGCGCGCTAACTATGGCTACACCTTC.

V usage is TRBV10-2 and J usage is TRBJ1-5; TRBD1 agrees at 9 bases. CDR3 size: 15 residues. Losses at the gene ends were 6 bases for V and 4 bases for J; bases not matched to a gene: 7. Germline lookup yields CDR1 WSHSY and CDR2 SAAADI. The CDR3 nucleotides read TGCGCCAGCAGAGGACAGGGGACCTCTAATCAGCCCCAGCATTTT. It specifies CASRGQGTSNQPQHF.